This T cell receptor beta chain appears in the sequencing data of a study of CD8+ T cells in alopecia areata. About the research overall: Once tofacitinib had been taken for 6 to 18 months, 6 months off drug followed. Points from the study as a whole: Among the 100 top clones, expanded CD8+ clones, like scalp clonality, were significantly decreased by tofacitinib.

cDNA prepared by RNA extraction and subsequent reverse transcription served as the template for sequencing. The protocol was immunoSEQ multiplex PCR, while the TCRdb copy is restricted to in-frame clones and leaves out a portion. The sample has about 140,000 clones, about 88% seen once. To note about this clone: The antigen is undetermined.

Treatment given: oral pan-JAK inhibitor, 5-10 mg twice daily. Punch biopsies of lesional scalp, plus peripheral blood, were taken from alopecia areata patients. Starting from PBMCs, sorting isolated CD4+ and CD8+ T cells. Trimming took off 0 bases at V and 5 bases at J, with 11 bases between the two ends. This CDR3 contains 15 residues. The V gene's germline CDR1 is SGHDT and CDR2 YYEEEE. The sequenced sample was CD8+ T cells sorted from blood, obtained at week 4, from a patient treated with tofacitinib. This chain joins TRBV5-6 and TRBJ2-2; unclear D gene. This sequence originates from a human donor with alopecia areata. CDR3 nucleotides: TGTGCCAGCAGCTTGGGAGGCAGTGGAACCGGGGAGCTGTTTTTT. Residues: CASSLGGSGTGELFF. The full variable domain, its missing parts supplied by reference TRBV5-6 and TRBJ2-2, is DAGVTQSPTHLIKTRGQQVTLRCSPKSGHDTVSWYQQALGQGPQFIFQYYEEEERQRGNFPDRFSGHQFPNYSSELNVNALLLGDSALYLCASSLGGSGTGELFFGEGSRLTVL.